What follows describes a single TCR beta chain. CDR3 size: 18 residues. Germline trimming cut 6 bases from V and 1 base from J; bases unmatched to any gene: 12. Germline CDR1 and CDR2: MNHEY and SMNVEV (reference sequence). 13 Jbeta primers and 60 Vbeta primers were used for the PCR. Here immunoSEQ multiplex PCR was the method, and the copy in TCRdb shows in-frame clones only, minus some. The sample contains 130,000 to 150,000 clones, roughly 80% of which appear only once. These data come from a study of cytomegalovirus exposure and HLA in healthy donors. Sequenced input: PBMCs. The sequence came from a woman aged 40 to 50 in good health and CMV-seropositive. The chain carries TRBV27 and TRBJ2-3; 11 bases are shared with TRBD2. Written as DNA, the CDR3 is TGTGCCAGCAGCCACTCTAGCGGGGGGACCGATGGCACAGATACGCAGTATTTT. This translates into CASSHSSGGTDGTDTQYF.